This T cell receptor beta chain was profiled in a study of siplizumab effects on memory and regulatory T cells. General study results and limits: Whether proliferating Tregs in siplizumab cultures suppress was not functionally confirmed.

The data were produced by immunoSEQ multiplex PCR, yet TCRdb's version contains in-frame clones alone and is incomplete. The data show more than 85,000 clones, 75% to 95% seen once. Only one count was recorded for this clone. Its antigen remains unidentified. The CDR3 extends over 16 amino acids. Germline lookup yields CDR1 MGHDK and CDR2 SYGVNS. Trimming took 8 bases from V and 3 from J, leaving 21 bases between them. The V and J genes are TRBV25-1 and TRBJ2-3; TRBD2 is a possible D gene (6 bases). Sequencing was carried out using CD4+ T cells sorted from blood. The receptor was derived from a human donor in good health. Some clones in this sample may be carry-over from other donors' samples. The CDR3 is CASSGAGSWGTDTQYF. In DNA form, the CDR3 reads TGTGCCAGCTCTGGGGCGGGAAGCTGGGGGACAGATACGCAGTATTTT.